This TCR beta chain was recorded in a study of blood T cell repertoires in COVID-19. V was clipped by 3 bases and J by 4 bases, with 18 bases between them. CDR3 length: 17 amino acids. CDR1 is MNHEY, CDR2 SMNVEV, per germline (reference sequence). Sequencing used immunoSEQ multiplex PCR; TCRdb keeps in-frame clones, though not all of them. Of roughly 230,000 clones in the sample, approximately 84% are singletons; the top ten hold about 0.93%. The rearrangement joins TRBV27 to TRBJ2-2, with D perhaps matching TRBD2 (7 bases). Specimen: peripheral blood. This receptor was obtained from a man aged 40-49 years with acute or convalescent COVID-19. Here the CDR3 reads CASSFRTGGRSTGELFF. CDR3 nucleotide sequence: TGTGCCAGCAGTTTTAGAACGGGGGGCCGGAGCACCGGGGAGCTGTTTTTT.